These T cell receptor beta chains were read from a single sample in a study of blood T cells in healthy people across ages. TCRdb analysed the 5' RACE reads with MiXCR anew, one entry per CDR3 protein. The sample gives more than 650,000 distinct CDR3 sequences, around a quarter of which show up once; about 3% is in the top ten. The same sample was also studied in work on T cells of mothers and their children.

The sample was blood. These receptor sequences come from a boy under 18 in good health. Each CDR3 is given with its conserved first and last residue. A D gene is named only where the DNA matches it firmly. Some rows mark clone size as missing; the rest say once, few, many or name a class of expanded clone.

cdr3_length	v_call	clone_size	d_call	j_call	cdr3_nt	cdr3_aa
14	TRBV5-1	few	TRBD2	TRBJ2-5	TGCGCCAGCAAAGAGGAGGGAGGGCTGGAGACCCAGTACTTC	CASKEEGGLETQYF
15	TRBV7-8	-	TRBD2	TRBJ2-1	TGTGCCAGCACTCTTACCGGGACTAGTTACAATGAGCAGTTCTTC	CASTLTGTSYNEQFF
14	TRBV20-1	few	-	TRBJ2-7	TGCAGTGCTAGAGGCGCCAGGGGAGGATACGAGCAGTACTTC	CSARGARGGYEQYF
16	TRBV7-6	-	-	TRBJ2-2	TGTGCCAGCAGCTCACCGGGCCCCTCGAACACCGGGGAGCTGTTTTTT	CASSSPGPSNTGELFF
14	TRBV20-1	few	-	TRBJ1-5	TGCAGTGCTAGCGGGACATTTAGCAATCAGCCCCAGCATTTT	CSASGTFSNQPQHF
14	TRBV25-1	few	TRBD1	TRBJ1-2	TGTGCCAGCGGGGGGACAGGGGGCCCCTATGGCTACACCTTC	CASGGTGGPYGYTF
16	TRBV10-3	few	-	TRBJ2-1	TGTGCCATCAGTGAGTCAGCGGGGACCAGGGGTCCTGAGCAGTTCTTC	CAISESAGTRGPEQFF
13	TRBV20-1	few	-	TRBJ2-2	TGCAGTGCTAGACAGGGCCGGACCGGGGAGCTGTTTTTT	CSARQGRTGELFF
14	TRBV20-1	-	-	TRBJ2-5	TGCAGTGCTAGAGTCGGCGGGGCCCAAGAGACCCAGTACTTC	CSARVGGAQETQYF
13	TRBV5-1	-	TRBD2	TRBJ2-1	TGCGCCAGCAGCCCGACTAGCGCCAATGAGCAGTTCTTC	CASSPTSANEQFF
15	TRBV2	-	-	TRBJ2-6	TGTGTCAGCAGTGATCGGACCTCTGGGGCCAACGTCCTGACTTTC	CVSSDRTSGANVLTF
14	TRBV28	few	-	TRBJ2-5	TGTGCCACCAACATGGACAGAGACCAAGAGACCCAGTACTTC	CATNMDRDQETQYF
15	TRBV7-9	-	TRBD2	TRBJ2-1	TGTGCCAGCAGCTTAGTGGGACTAGAAGGCAATGAGCAGTTCTTC	CASSLVGLEGNEQFF
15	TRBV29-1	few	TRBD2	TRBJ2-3	TGCAGCGTTGCCCCAGTCGGGACTAGCGGGAAGACGCAGTATTTT	CSVAPVGTSGKTQYF
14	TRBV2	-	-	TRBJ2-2	TGTGCCAGCAGTGAAATAGGGGTGACCGGGGAGCTGTTTTTT	CASSEIGVTGELFF
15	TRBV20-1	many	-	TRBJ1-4	TGCAGTGCAACTGGCGGGGCCTCAACTAATGAAAAACTGTTTTTT	CSATGGASTNEKLFF
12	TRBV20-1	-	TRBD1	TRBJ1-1	TGCAGTGCTCGACAGGGAAGGGCTGAAGCTTTCTTT	CSARQGRAEAFF
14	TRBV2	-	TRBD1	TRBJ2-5	TGTGCCAGCATAACAGGGGCGTACCAAGAGACCCAGTACTTC	CASITGAYQETQYF
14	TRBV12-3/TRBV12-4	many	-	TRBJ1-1	TGTGCCAGCAGTTTGGATCAGGGGAGGACTGAAGCTTTCTTT	CASSLDQGRTEAFF
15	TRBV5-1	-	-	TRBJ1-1	TGCGCCAGCAGCCTTAGCGCGGGTTACGCCACTGAAGCTTTCTTT	CASSLSAGYATEAFF
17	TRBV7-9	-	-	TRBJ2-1	TGTGCCAGCAGCTACGGGACGGAAAAAGGTTTCGGAGATGAGCAGTTCTTC	CASSYGTEKGFGDEQFF
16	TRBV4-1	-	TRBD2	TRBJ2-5	TGCGCCAGCAGCAGAGATAGCGGGGGCAAACAAGAGACCCAGTACTTC	CASSRDSGGKQETQYF
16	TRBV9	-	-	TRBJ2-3	TGTGCCAGCAGCGTAGTGGAGGGGGGGAGCACAGATACGCAGTATTTT	CASSVVEGGSTDTQYF
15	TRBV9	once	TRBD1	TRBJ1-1	TGTGCCAGCAGCACGTCCGGGACAGCGAACACTGAAGCTTTCTTT	CASSTSGTANTEAFF
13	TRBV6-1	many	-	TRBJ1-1	TGTGCCAGCAGTTTTGGACAGAACACTGAAGCTTTCTTT	CASSFGQNTEAFF
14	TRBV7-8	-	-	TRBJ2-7	TGTGCCAGCAGCTTAGGCCAGGCCGCCTACGAGCAGTACTTC	CASSLGQAAYEQYF
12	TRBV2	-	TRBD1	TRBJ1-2	TGTGCCAGCAGTCGACAGGGAAGTGGCTACACCTTC	CASSRQGSGYTF
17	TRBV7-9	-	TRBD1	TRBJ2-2	TGTGCCAGCAGCCCCGGGACAGGGGTGTCGAACACCGGGGAGCTGTTTTTT	CASSPGTGVSNTGELFF
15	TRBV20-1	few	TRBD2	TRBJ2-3	TGCAGTGCTTCGACTAGCGGGCTGGGGACAGATACGCAGTATTTT	CSASTSGLGTDTQYF
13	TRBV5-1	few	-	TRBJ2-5	TGCGCCAGCAGCTTGCTATTCGGAGAGACCCAGTACTTC	CASSLLFGETQYF
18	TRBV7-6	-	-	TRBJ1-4	TGTGCCAGCAGCTTAGCGGACAGATCGGGACTAGGGGGTGAAAAACTGTTTTTT	CASSLADRSGLGGEKLFF
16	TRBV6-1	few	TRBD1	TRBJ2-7	TGTGCCAGCAGTGATGGAGGACAGGGGGCTTCCTACGAGCAGTACTTC	CASSDGGQGASYEQYF
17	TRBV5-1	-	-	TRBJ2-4	TGCGCCAGCAGCTTTTCCCCCGGGACTGGGCAGTTCGACATTCAGTACTTC	CASSFSPGTGQFDIQYF
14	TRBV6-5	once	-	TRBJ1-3	TGTGCCAGCAGTCGAGGGGGGACTGGAAACACCATATATTTT	CASSRGGTGNTIYF
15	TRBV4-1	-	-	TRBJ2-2	TGCGCCAGCAGCCAAGAGCCGGGGTACACCGGGGAGCTGTTTTTT	CASSQEPGYTGELFF
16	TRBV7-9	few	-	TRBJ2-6	TGTGCCAGCAGCTCCAATAGGATGACTGGGGCCAACGTCCTGACTTTC	CASSSNRMTGANVLTF
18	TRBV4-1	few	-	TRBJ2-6	TGCGCCAGCAGCCAAGATCCGGGAACAGGGCTGGGGGCCAACGTCCTGACTTTC	CASSQDPGTGLGANVLTF
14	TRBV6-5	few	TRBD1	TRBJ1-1	TGTGCCAGCAGGCCGGGACAGGGTTACACTGAAGCTTTCTTT	CASRPGQGYTEAFF
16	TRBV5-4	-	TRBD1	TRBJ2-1	TGTGCCAGCAGCTCCTCCGGACAGGGGTCCTACAATGAGCAGTTCTTC	CASSSSGQGSYNEQFF
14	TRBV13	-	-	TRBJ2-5	TGTGCCAGCAGCTTAAGGTCAGATCAAGAGACCCAGTACTTC	CASSLRSDQETQYF
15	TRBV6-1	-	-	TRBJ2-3	TGTGCCAGCAGCGCGGCGCGCCCTAGCACAGATACGCAGTATTTT	CASSAARPSTDTQYF
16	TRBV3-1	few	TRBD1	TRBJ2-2	TGTGCCAGCAGCTTCGTTTCTGACAGGGGGGTCGGGGAGCTGTTTTTT	CASSFVSDRGVGELFF
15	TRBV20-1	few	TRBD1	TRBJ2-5	TGCAGTGCTAAAGTGGGACAGGGGTTTATCGAGACCCAGTACTTC	CSAKVGQGFIETQYF